A single sample gave rise to the 29 T cell receptor beta chains below, sequenced in a study of cytomegalovirus exposure and HLA in healthy donors. 13 Jbeta primers and 60 Vbeta primers were used for the PCR. Profiling relied on immunoSEQ multiplex PCR, and the TCRdb table lists in-frame clones only, not all of them. This table holds more than 95,000 clones, approximately 80% found once. Sequences were obtained from PBMCs. Source of these receptors: a man aged 50-59 years in good health and CMV-seronegative.

About this clone: The sample holds other DNA sequences that translate to the same CDR3. This sequence joins TRBV5-6 and TRBJ2-7, with D maybe TRBD1 (5 bases). Germline assignment: CDR1 SGHDT and CDR2 YYEEEE. V lost 0 bases, J lost 1 base, and 5 bases lay in between. The CDR3 spans 13 residues. DNA of the CDR3: TGTGCCAGCAGCTTGGGACAGTCCTACGAGCAGTACTTC. The encoded protein is CASSLGQSYEQYF.

The chain links TRBV5-4 to TRBJ2-5; D perhaps matches TRBD1 (6 bases). Per germline, CDR1 SGHNT and CDR2 YYREEE (reference sequence). Deletions cut 4 bases from V and 2 bases from J, with 15 bases between. The CDR3 runs to 15 residues. The CDR3 coding sequence is TGTGCCAGCAGCCGCAGGGGAACGGGTCAAGAGACCCAGTACTTC. This sequence encodes CASSRRGTGQETQYF.

The chain recombines TRBV6-5 with TRBJ1-6; D is perhaps TRBD1 (5 bases). Trimming stripped 6 bases from V and 6 bases from J, with 12 bases between. Germline CDR1 is MNHEY and CDR2 is SVGAGI. This CDR3 is 14 amino acids long. The CDR3 nucleotides read TGTGCCAGCAGATTTGACAGATTTAATTCACCCCTCCACTTT. This translates into CASRFDRFNSPLHF.

This clone was seen only a few times. The genes are TRBV28 and TRBJ2-1; unclear D gene. This CDR3 spans 13 amino acids. Deletions cut 5 bases from V and 8 bases from J, with 13 bases between. Germline CDR1 is MDHEN and CDR2 is SYDVKM. The CDR3 protein is CASSRIAPYEQFF. The CDR3 DNA follows: TGTGCCAGCAGTCGAATAGCACCGTATGAGCAGTTCTTC. Full variable domain (rest looked up from reference TRBV28 and TRBJ2-1): DVKVTQSSRYLVKRTGEKVFLECVQDMDHENMFWYRQDPGLGLRLIYFSYDVKMKEKGDIPEGYSVSREKKERFSLILESASTNQTSMYLCASSRIAPYEQFFGPGTRLTVL.

This clone was seen a single time. The CDR3 here is CASRLMNTEAFF. CDR3 nucleotide sequence: TGTGCCAGCAGACTTATGAACACTGAAGCTTTCTTT. The chain combines TRBV28 with TRBJ1-1; no firm D call. CDR1 and CDR2 (germline): MDHEN, SYDVKM. The CDR3 runs 12 residues. V lost 6 bases and J lost 0, with 5 bases in between.

This clone was detected a few times. CDR3 residues: CASSLSGTVHYGYTF. The CDR3 bases are TGTGCCAGCAGTTTGTCCGGGACAGTTCACTATGGCTACACCTTC. The chain joins TRBV28 to TRBJ1-2; 7 bases map to TRBD1. J was trimmed by 3 bases and V by 3 bases; bases with no gene match: 7. The CDR3 spans 15 residues. Germline V gives CDR1 MDHEN, CDR2 SYDVKM.

The chain has TRBV10-3 and TRBJ2-3; D not certain. V gave up 0 bases and J gave up 0 bases, with 4 bases separating them. Germline loops: CDR1 ENHRY, CDR2 SYGVKD. This CDR3 region has 14 residues. CDR3 coding DNA: TGTGCCATCAGTGAGTCGAGAAGCACAGATACGCAGTATTTT. It is translated as CAISESRSTDTQYF.

CDR3 sequence (DNA): TGTGCCAGCAGTGGGTCCAGGGGGGACGCCGGGGAGCTGTTTTTT. Translation gives CASSGSRGDAGELFF. This rearrangement joins TRBV6-1 to TRBJ2-2; D might be TRBD1 (7 bases). The germline V gene encodes CDR1 MNHNS and CDR2 SASEGT. V dropped 4 bases and J dropped 6 bases, with 15 bases sitting between them. CDR3 length equals 15 residues.

The genes are TRBV7-3 and TRBJ2-1, with 7 bases identical to TRBD1. V was clipped by 5 bases and J by 14 bases; unmatched bases: 12. Germline V gene lookup returns CDR1 SGHTA and CDR2 FQGTGA. The CDR3 totals 13 residues. The CDR3 sequence: CASSPQKGASEFF. The CDR3 nucleotides are TGTGCCAGCAGCCCCCAAAAGGGGGCCAGTGAGTTCTTC.

This clone was seen only a few times. This chain joins TRBV5-1 and TRBJ2-1; 7 bases line up with TRBD1. Germline lookup yields CDR1 SGHRS and CDR2 YFSETQ. The ends lost 0 bases at V and 3 bases at J; junction bases unmatched: 3. The CDR3 is made up of 15 amino acids. This CDR3 reads CASSLDGTVYNEQFF. CDR3 DNA sequence: TGCGCCAGCAGCTTGGACGGGACAGTCTACAATGAGCAGTTCTTC.

The chain employs TRBV5-4 and TRBJ1-2; TRBD1 agrees at 9 bases. Germline V gene data show CDR1 as SGHNT and CDR2 as YYREEE (reference sequence). The CDR3 sequence is 17 residues long. V shed 4 bases, J shed 6 bases, and the junction held 16 bases outside the gene matches. CDR3 residues: CASSPKPTGTGYHGYTF. The CDR3 DNA reads TGTGCCAGCAGCCCTAAACCAACCGGGACAGGGTATCATGGCTACACCTTC. The variable domain in full, completed from reference TRBV5-4 and TRBJ1-2, reads ETGVTQSPTHLIKTRGQQVTLRCSSQSGHNTVSWYQQALGQGPQFIFQYYREEENGRGNFPPRFSGLQFPNYSSELNVNALELDDSALYLCASSPKPTGTGYHGYTFGSGTRLTVV.

The chain uses TRBV7-9 and TRBJ2-7; 11 bases agree with TRBD2. This CDR3 spans 15 amino acids. The ends lost 5 bases at V and 3 bases at J; junction bases unmatched: 6. CDR1 is SEHNR, CDR2 FQNEAQ, per germline (reference sequence). The CDR3 DNA is TGTGCCAGCAGCCACAAACTAGCGGGAGACTACGAGCAGTACTTC. Amino acids: CASSHKLAGDYEQYF.

The rearrangement uses TRBV5-1 and TRBJ1-4, with a weak D call TRBD1 (5 bases). Trimming left V 4 bases short and J 2 bases short, with 9 bases between. Germline CDR1 and CDR2: SGHRS and YFSETQ. The CDR3 sequence is 14 residues long. DNA for the CDR3: TGCGCCAGCAGCGAGCGGGGGACTAATGAAAAACTGTTTTTT. It encodes CASSERGTNEKLFF.

This rearrangement joins TRBV4-1 to TRBJ2-3; TRBD2 matches 12 bases. The V segment lost 3 bases and the J segment 3 bases; nucleotides outside the gene matches: 4. Germline V CDR1 and CDR2: MGHRA, YSYEKL. This CDR3 contains 16 residues. CDR3 sequence: CASSQQTSGGTDTQYF. CDR3 coding DNA: TGCGCCAGCAGCCAGCAGACTAGCGGGGGAACAGATACGCAGTATTTT.

The V and J genes are TRBV27 and TRBJ2-5; 10 positions agree with TRBD1. CDR1 and CDR2 (germline): MNHEY, SMNVEV (reference sequence). The CDR3 totals 14 residues. J gave up 5 bases and V 6 bases, and 6 bases lay outside the gene matches. The CDR3 DNA is TGTGCCAGCAGCCGGGACAGGGGTTGGGAGACCCAGTACTTC. It codes for CASSRDRGWETQYF.

The chain couples TRBV5-4 to TRBJ2-3; D remains unclear. V lost 0 bases and J lost 3, with 5 bases in between. Germline V gene data show CDR1 as SGHNT and CDR2 as YYREEE (reference sequence). There are 13 residues in the CDR3. The CDR3 nucleotides are TGTGCCAGCAGCTTGGCGCGGACAGATACGCAGTATTTT. Encoded protein: CASSLARTDTQYF.

The V and J genes are TRBV5-1 and TRBJ1-2, with TRBD1 matching over 9 bases. Germline trimming cut 5 bases from V and 3 bases from J; bases unmatched to any gene: 5. Per germline, CDR1 SGHRS and CDR2 YFSETQ. The CDR3 covers 14 residues. CDR3 loop: CASRRTGDDYGYTF. CDR3 nucleotide sequence: TGCGCCAGCAGACGGACAGGGGATGACTATGGCTACACCTTC. Complete variable domain (other parts from reference TRBV5-1 and TRBJ1-2): KAGVTQTPRYLIKTRGQQVTLSCSPISGHRSVSWYQQTPGQGLQFLFEYFSETQRNKGNFPGRFSGRQFSNSRSEMNVSTLELGDSALYLCASRRTGDDYGYTFGSGTRLTVV.

The table lists this clone with a few counts. The rearrangement joins TRBV25-1 to TRBJ1-2; tentatively, D is TRBD1 (5 bases). Looked up from germline, CDR1 is MGHDK and CDR2 is SYGVNS. Trimming pared 3 bases from V and 7 bases from J, leaving 12 bases between. CDR3 length: 13 amino acids. CDR3 residues: CASSESQGFGYTF. The CDR3 region has the DNA TGTGCCAGCAGTGAGAGCCAGGGCTTTGGCTACACCTTC.

CDR3 sequence (DNA): TGTGCCAGCAGCCGCCTCCCTGTGGGACAAGTCAACGAGCAGTACTTC. Translated: CASSRLPVGQVNEQYF. The V call is TRBV7-8, the J call TRBJ2-7, with D possibly matching TRBD1 (6 bases). Germline CDR1 reads SGHVS; CDR2 reads FQNEAQ. The ends were cut back, 5 bases at V and 5 bases at J, with 22 bases in the middle. This CDR3 spans 16 amino acids.

The rearrangement links TRBV2 to TRBJ2-1; 11 bases align to TRBD1. CDR3 length: 15 amino acids. V shed 7 bases and J 8 bases; nucleotides not matched to a gene: 10. CDR1 SNHLY and CDR2 FYNNEI come from the germline V gene. This CDR3 is CASTPGQGALDEQFF. In DNA form, the CDR3 reads TGTGCCAGCACCCCAGGACAGGGGGCTTTGGATGAGCAGTTCTTC.

V is TRBV25-1 and J is TRBJ1-4; a weak D match, TRBD1 (6 bases). Trimming left V 5 bases short and J 0 bases short, with 13 bases between. This CDR3 comprises 16 residues. Germline V gives CDR1 MGHDK, CDR2 SYGVNS. DNA for the CDR3: TGTGCCAGCAGTACCCCGGACAGCTCAACTAATGAAAAACTGTTTTTT. Residues: CASSTPDSSTNEKLFF.

The CDR3 loop reads CASSIASGGQETQYF. DNA for the CDR3: TGTGCCAGTAGTATCGCTAGCGGGGGGCAAGAGACCCAGTACTTC. The chain uses TRBV19 and TRBJ2-5, with 11 bases fitting TRBD2. Germline CDR1 reads LNHDA; CDR2 reads SQIVND (reference sequence). Germline trimming cut 3 bases from V and 2 bases from J; bases unmatched to any gene: 2. This CDR3 has 15 amino acids.

This clone has a single count. This chain joins TRBV5-1 and TRBJ1-5; D unresolved. V was pared by 0 bases and J by 2 bases, with 3 bases between. The CDR3 extends over 13 amino acids. Germline V gene sequence: CDR1 SGHRS, CDR2 YFSETQ. The CDR3 region is CASSLAGNQPQHF. For the CDR3, the DNA is TGCGCCAGCAGCTTGGCGGGCAATCAGCCCCAGCATTTT.

This clone was seen just once. This chain joins TRBV6-1 and TRBJ1-6, with D possibly matching TRBD1 (5 bases). Trimming took 3 bases from V and 9 from J, leaving 15 bases between them. Germline assignment: CDR1 MNHNS and CDR2 SASEGT. CDR3 size: 15 residues. The CDR3 DNA is TGTGCCAGCAGTGAGGTCCCAGGGCAGGGTTCACCCCTCCACTTT. Its protein product is CASSEVPGQGSPLHF.

CDR3 nucleotide sequence: TGTGCCAGCAGCTCACAAGGGGCGGGGGGACTCGGGGAGCTGTTTTTT. It specifies CASSSQGAGGLGELFF. The chain is built from TRBV11-2 and TRBJ2-2, with TRBD2 matching 8 bases. Trimming at V came to 4 bases and at J to 7 bases, leaving 11 bases not matched to a gene. The CDR3 runs 16 residues. Germline values: CDR1 SGHAT, CDR2 FQNNGV.

The rearrangement joins TRBV4-3 to TRBJ1-4; 9 bases align to TRBD1. Trimming removed 4 bases from V and 6 bases from J; junction bases left unmatched: 15. The CDR3 runs 18 residues. Germline loops: CDR1 LGHNA, CDR2 YSLEER. The CDR3 DNA sequence: TGCGCCAGCAGCCTATCATTTACAGGGGGCGAGGGATATGAAAAACTGTTTTTT. This translates into CASSLSFTGGEGYEKLFF.

This clone was found once. The genes are TRBV6-5 and TRBJ1-5; TRBD1 matches at 7 bases. The CDR3 is made up of 14 amino acids. Germline V gene lookup returns CDR1 MNHEY and CDR2 SVGAGI. The trim removed 6 bases at V and 2 bases at J, leaving 4 bases unmatched. DNA for the CDR3: TGTGCCAGCAGGCTTACAGGGGGCAATCAGCCCCAGCATTTT. It codes for CASRLTGGNQPQHF.

This chain connects TRBV10-3 to TRBJ2-2; perhaps TRBD2 as D (5 bases). The ends were cut back, 3 bases at V and 15 bases at J, with 17 bases in the middle. The CDR3 length is 13 residues. Germline V lookup: CDR1 ENHRY, CDR2 SYGVKD. As DNA, the CDR3 is TGTGCCATCAGTGAATTTGAGGAGGCCCGGGTGTTTTTT. Protein product: CAISEFEEARVFF.

The chain uses TRBV28 and TRBJ2-2; 9 positions agree with TRBD1. The CDR3 extends over 16 amino acids. J gave up 4 bases and V 4 bases, and 7 bases lay outside the gene matches. CDR1 is MDHEN and CDR2 is SYDVKM in the germline V gene. In nucleotides, the CDR3 is TGTGCCAGCAGTTCCCGAGACAGGGGGAGCACCGGGGAGCTGTTTTTT. It specifies CASSSRDRGSTGELFF.